This T cell receptor beta chain was retrieved from a study of blood T cell repertoires in COVID-19. After removal of 1 base from V and 4 bases from J, the junction contained 12 bases not matched to a gene. Looked up from germline, CDR1 is SGHNT and CDR2 is YENEEA. This CDR3 has 17 residues. Assignments of participants to cohorts depended upon their own reported clinical history. Authors' data handling: Estimated nucleated cell counts came from reference gene primer amplification. Assay: immunoSEQ multiplex PCR; the TCRdb copy retains only in-frame clones and omits some. The DNA gave D and trimming, while V, J and clone size come from that table. The data contain under 300,000 clones, about 93% of them seen just once; the ten biggest clones take up 1.5% to 2%.

This rearrangement joins TRBV11-3 to TRBJ2-7, with TRBD1 matching 8 bases. The TCR was taken from a woman aged 18-35 years who had recovered from COVID-19. Sequencing was carried out using PBMCs or T cells enriched from blood (not recorded which). The CDR3 is CASSLAKRTGPPYEQYF. CDR3 DNA sequence: TGTGCCAGCAGCTTAGCTAAGAGGACAGGGCCCCCTTACGAGCAGTACTTC.